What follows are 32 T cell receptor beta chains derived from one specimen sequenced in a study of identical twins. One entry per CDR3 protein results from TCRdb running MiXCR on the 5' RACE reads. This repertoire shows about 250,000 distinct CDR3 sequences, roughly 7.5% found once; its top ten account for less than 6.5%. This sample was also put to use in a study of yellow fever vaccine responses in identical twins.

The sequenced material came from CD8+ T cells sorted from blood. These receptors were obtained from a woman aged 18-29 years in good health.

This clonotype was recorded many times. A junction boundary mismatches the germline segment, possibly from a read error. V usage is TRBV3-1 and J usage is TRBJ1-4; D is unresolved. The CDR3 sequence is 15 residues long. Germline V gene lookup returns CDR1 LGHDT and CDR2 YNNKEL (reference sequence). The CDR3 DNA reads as TGTGCCAGTAGCCCGGGGTTCCCAACTAATGAAAAACTGTTTTTT. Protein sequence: CASSPGFPTNEKLFF.

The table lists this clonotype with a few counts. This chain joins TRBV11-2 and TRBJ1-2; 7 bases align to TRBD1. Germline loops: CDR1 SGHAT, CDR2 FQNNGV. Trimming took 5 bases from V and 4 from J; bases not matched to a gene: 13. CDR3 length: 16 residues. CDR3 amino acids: CASSNRDTHRGYGYTF. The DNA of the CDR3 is TGTGCCAGCAGCAACCGGGACACACACAGGGGCTATGGCTACACCTTC.

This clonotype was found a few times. The CDR3 sequence: CASSPGSQGSYEQYF. The CDR3 DNA reads as TGTGCCAGCTCACCGGGATCACAGGGATCCTACGAGCAGTACTTC. The chain is built from TRBV18 and TRBJ2-7, with D possibly TRBD1 on 6 matching bases. Trimming left V 3 bases short and J 1 base short, with 13 bases between. CDR1 KGHSH and CDR2 LQKENI come from the germline V gene. This CDR3 is 15 amino acids long.

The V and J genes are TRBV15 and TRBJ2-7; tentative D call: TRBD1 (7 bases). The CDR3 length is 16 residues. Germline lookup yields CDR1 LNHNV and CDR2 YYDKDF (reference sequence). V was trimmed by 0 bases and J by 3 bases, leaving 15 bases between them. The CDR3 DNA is TGTGCCACCAGCAGAGATCGGGGCAGGGGGGACTACGAGCAGTACTTC. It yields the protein CATSRDRGRGDYEQYF.

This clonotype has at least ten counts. CDR3 DNA: TGTGCCAGCAGCTCTGTTTATGGCTACACCTTC. It translates to CASSSVYGYTF. The rearrangement links TRBV11-2 to TRBJ1-2; no reliable D call. The CDR3 is 11 amino acids. Germline CDR1 reads SGHAT; CDR2 reads FQNNGV. Trimming pared 4 bases from V and 5 bases from J, leaving 5 bases between.

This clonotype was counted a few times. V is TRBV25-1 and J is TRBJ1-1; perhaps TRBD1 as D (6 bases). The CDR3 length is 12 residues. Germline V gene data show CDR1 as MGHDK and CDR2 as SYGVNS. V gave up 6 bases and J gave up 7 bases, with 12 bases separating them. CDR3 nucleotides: TGTGCCAGCAGCGTAGGGGGTGATGAAGCTTTCTTT. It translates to CASSVGGDEAFF.

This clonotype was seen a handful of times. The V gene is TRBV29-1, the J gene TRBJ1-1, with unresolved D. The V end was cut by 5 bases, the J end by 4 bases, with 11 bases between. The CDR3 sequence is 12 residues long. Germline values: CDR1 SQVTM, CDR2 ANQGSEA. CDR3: CSVFEGGTEAFF. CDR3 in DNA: TGCAGCGTTTTCGAGGGTGGCACTGAAGCTTTCTTT.

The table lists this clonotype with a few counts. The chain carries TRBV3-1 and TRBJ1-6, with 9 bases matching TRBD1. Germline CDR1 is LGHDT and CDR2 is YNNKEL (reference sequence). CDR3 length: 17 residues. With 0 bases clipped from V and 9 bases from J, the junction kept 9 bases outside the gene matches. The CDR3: CASSQDYRGRFASPLHF. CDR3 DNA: TGTGCCAGCAGCCAAGACTACAGGGGGCGATTCGCTTCACCCCTCCACTTT.

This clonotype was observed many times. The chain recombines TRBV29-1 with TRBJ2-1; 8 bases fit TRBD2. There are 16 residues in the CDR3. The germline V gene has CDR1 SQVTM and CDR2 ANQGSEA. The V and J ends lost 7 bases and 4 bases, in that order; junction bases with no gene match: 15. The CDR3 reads CSAFSTGLDSYNEQFF. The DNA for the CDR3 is TGCAGCGCCTTCTCCACGGGACTAGATTCTTACAATGAGCAGTTCTTC.

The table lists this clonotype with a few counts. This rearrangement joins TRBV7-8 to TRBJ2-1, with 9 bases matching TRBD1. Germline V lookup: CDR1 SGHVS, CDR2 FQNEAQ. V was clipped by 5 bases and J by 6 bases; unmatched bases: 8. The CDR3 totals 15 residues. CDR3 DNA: TGTGCCAGCAGCATACAGGGGGCATCTGGCAATGAGCAGTTCTTC. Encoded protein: CASSIQGASGNEQFF.

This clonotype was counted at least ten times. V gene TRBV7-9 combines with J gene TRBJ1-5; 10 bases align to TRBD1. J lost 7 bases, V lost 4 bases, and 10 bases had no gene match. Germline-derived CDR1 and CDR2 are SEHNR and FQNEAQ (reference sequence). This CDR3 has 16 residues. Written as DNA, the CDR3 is TGTGCCAGCAGCTCCAACGACAGGGGGCTAGGACAGCCCCAGCATTTT. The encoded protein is CASSSNDRGLGQPQHF.

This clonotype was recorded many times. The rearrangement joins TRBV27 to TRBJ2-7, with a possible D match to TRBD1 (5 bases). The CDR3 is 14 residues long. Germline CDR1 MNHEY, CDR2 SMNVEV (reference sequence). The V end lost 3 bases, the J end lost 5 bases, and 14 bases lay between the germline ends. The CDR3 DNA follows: TGTGCCAGCAGTTTGGGGCCAGCCTTGAACGAGCAGTACTTC. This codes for CASSLGPALNEQYF.

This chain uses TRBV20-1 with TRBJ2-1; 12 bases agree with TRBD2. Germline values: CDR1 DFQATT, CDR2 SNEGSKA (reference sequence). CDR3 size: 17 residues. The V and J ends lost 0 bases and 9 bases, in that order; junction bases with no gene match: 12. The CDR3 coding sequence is TGCAGTGCTAGAGAGAGGGAGGCTAGCGGGGGGGCGCCTGAGCAGTTCTTC. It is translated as CSAREREASGGAPEQFF.

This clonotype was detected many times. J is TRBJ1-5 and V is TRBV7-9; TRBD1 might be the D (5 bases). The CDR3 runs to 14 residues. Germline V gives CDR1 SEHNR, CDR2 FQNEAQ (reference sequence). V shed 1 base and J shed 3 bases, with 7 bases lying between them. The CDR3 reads CASSLGQINQPQHF. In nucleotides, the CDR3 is TGTGCCAGCAGCTTAGGACAGATCAATCAGCCCCAGCATTTT.

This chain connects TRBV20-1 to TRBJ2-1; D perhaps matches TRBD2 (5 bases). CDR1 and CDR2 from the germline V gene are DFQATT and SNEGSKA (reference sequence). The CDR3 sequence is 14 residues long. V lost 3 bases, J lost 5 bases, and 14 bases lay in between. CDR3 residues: CSASPAEADNEQFF. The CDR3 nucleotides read TGCAGTGCTAGTCCAGCGGAGGCCGACAATGAGCAGTTCTTC.

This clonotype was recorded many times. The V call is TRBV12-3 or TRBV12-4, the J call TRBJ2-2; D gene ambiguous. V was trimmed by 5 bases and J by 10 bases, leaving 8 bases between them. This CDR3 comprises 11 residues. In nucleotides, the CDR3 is TGTGCCAGCAGTATCGGCTTGGAGCTGTTTTTT. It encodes CASSIGLELFF.

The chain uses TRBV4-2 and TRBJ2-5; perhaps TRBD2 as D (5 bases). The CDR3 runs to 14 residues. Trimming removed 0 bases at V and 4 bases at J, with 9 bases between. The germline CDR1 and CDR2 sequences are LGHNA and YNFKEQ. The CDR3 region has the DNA TGTGCCAGCAGCCAAGAAGGCGGGTTAGAGACCCAGTACTTC. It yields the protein CASSQEGGLETQYF.

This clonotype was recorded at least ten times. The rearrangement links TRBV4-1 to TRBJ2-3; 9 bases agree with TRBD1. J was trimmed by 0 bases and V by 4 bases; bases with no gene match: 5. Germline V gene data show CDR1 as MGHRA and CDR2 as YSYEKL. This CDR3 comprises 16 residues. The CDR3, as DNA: TGCGCCAGCAGCCCCTCGGACAGGGGTAGCACAGATACGCAGTATTTT. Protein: CASSPSDRGSTDTQYF.

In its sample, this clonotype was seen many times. CDR3 region: CASRGLSYNEQFF. In DNA, the CDR3 is TGTGCCAGCAGGGGACTTTCGTACAATGAGCAGTTCTTC. The chain is built from TRBV11-2 and TRBJ2-1; a weak D match, TRBD2 (6 bases). Germline lookup yields CDR1 SGHAT and CDR2 FQNNGV. The CDR3 totals 13 residues. Trimming removed 6 bases from V and 4 bases from J, with 10 bases in between.

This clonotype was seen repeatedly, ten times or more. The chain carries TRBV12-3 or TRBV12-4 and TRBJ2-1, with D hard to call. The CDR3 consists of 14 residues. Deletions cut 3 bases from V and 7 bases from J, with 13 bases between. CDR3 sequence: CASSFVYVGNEQFF. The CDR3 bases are TGTGCCAGCAGTTTTGTCTATGTGGGGAATGAGCAGTTCTTC.

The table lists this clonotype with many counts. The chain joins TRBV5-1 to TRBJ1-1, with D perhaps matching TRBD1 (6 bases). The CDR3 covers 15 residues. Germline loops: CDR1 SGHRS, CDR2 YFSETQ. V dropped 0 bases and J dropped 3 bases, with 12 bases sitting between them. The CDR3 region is CASSLEGHRDTEAFF. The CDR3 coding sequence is TGCGCCAGCAGCTTGGAAGGGCACAGGGACACTGAAGCTTTCTTT.

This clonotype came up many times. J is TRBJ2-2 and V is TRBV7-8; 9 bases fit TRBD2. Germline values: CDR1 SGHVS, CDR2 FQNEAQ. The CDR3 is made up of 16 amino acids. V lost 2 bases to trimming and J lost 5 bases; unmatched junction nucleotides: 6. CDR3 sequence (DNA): TGTGCCAGCAGCTTATTGGAAACTAGCGGGACCGGGGAGCTGTTTTTT. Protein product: CASSLLETSGTGELFF.

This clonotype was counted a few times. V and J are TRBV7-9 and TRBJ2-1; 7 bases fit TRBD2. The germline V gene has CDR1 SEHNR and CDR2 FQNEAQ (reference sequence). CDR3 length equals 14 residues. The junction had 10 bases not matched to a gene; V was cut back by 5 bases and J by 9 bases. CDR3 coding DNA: TGTGCCAGCAGCCGAGCGGGACTCGAGGGTGAGCAGTTCTTC. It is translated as CASSRAGLEGEQFF.

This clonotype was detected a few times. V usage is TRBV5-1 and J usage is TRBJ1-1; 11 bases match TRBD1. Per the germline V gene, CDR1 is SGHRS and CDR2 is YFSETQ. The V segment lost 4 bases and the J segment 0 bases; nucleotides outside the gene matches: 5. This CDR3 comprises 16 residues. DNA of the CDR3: TGCGCCAGCAGCGAGGGGACAGGGGGTGTGAACACTGAAGCTTTCTTT. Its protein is CASSEGTGGVNTEAFF.

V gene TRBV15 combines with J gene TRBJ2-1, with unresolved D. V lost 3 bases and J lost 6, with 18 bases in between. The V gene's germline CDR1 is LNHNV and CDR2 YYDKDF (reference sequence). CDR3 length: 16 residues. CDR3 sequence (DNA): TGTGCCACCAGCAGCCCCGGTGAGAGCATCGGCAATGAGCAGTTCTTC. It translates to CATSSPGESIGNEQFF.

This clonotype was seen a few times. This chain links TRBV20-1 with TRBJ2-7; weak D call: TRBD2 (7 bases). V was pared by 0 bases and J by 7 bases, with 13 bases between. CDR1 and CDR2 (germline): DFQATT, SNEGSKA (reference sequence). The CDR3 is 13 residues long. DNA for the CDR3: TGCAGTGCTAGAGATCTCGGGGGGCGGGAGCAGTACGTC. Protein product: CSARDLGGREQYV.

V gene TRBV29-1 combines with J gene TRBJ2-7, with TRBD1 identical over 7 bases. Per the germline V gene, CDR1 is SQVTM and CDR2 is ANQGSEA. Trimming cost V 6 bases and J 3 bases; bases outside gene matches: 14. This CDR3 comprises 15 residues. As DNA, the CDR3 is TGCAGCGTCGCCGGGACAGAAGTAGGAATCTACGAGCAGTACTTC. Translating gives CSVAGTEVGIYEQYF.

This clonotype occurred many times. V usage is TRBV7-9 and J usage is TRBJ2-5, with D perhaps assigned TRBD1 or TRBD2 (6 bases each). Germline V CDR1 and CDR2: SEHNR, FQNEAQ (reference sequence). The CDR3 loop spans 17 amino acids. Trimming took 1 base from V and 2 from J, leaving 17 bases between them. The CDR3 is CASSLGPGAGTQETQYF. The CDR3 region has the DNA TGTGCCAGCAGCTTAGGGCCGGGGGCCGGAACTCAAGAGACCCAGTACTTC.

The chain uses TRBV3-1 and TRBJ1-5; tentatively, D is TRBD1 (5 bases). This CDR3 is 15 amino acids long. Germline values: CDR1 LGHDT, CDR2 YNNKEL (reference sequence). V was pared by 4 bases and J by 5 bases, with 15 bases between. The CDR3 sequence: CASSRGEFRDQPQHF. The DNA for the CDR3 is TGTGCCAGCAGCCGGGGGGAATTCCGGGATCAGCCCCAGCATTTT.

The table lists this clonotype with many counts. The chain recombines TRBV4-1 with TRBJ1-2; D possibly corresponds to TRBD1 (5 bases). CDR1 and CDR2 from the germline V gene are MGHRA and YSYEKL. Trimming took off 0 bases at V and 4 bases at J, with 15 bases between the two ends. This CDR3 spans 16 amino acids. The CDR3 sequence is CASSQEFRVPFYGYTF. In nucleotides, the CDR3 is TGCGCCAGCAGCCAAGAATTCAGGGTTCCTTTCTATGGCTACACCTTC.

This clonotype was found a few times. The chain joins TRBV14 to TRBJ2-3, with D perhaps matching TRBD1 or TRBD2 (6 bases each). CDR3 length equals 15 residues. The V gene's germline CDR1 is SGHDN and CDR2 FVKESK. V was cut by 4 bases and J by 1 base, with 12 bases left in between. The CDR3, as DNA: TGTGCCAGCAGCCGCGGGAAGGGGGGCACAGATACGCAGTATTTT. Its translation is CASSRGKGGTDTQYF.

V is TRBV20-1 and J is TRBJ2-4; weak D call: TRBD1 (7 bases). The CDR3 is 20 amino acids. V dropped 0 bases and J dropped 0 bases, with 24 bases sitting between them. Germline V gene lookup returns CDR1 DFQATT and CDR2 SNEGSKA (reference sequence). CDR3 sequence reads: CSARDWGDRDSILAKNIQYF. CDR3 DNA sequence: TGCAGTGCTAGAGATTGGGGGGACCGGGACAGCATACTAGCCAAAAACATTCAGTACTTC.